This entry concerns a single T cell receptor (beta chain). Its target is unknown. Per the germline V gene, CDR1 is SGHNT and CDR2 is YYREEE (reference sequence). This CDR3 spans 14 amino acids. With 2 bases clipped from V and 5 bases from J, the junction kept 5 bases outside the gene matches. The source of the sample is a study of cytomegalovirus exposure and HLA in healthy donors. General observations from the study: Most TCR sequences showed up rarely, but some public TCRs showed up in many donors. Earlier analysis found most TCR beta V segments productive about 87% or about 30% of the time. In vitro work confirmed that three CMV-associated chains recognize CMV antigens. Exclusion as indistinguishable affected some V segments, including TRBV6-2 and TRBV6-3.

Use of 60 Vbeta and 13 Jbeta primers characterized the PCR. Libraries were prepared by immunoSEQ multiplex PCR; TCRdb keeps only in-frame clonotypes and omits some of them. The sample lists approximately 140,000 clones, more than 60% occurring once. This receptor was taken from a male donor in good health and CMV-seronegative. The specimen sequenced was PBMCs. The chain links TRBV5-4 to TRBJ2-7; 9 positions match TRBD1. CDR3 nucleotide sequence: TGTGCCAGCAGCTTCCGGGACAGGGCTGACGAGCAGTACTTC. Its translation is CASSFRDRADEQYF. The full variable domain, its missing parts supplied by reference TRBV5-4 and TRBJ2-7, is ETGVTQSPTHLIKTRGQQVTLRCSSQSGHNTVSWYQQALGQGPQFIFQYYREEENGRGNFPPRFSGLQFPNYSSELNVNALELDDSALYLCASSFRDRADEQYFGPGTRLTVT.